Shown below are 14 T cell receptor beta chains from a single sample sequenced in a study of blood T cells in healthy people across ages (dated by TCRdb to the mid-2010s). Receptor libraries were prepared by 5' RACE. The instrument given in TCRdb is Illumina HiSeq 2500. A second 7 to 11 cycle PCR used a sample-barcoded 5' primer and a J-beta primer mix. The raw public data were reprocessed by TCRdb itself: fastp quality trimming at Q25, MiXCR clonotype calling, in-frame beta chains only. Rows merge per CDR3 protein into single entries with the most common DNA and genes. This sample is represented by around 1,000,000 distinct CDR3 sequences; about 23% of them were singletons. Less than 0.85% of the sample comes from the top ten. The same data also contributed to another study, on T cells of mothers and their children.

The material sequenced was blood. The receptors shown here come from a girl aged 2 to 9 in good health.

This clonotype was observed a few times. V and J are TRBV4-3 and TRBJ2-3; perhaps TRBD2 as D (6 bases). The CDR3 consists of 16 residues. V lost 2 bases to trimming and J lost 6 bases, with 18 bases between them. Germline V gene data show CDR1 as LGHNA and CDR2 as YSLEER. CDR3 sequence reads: CASSQSLAWGLDTQYF. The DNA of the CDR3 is TGCGCCAGCAGCCAATCTCTAGCGTGGGGTTTGGATACGCAGTATTTT.

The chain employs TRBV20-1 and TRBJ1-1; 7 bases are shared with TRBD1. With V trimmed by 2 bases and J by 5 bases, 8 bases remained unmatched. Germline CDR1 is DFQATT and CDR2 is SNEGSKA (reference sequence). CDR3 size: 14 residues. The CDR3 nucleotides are TGCAGTGCTAGACCGCACAGGGGAGAGACTGAAGCTTTCTTT. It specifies CSARPHRGETEAFF.

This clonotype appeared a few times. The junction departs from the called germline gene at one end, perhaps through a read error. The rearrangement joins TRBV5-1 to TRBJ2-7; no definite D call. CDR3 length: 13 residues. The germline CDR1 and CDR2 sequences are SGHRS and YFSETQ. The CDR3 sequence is CASSLVTGYEQYF. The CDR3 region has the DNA TGTGCCAGCAGTTTAGTGACTGGCTACGAGCAGTACTTC.

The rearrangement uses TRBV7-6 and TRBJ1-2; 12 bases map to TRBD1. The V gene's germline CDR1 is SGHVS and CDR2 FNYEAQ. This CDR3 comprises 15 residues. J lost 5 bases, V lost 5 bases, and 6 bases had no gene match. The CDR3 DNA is TGTGCCAGCAGCCCGGGGACAGGGGGCAGTTATGGCTACACCTTC. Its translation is CASSPGTGGSYGYTF.

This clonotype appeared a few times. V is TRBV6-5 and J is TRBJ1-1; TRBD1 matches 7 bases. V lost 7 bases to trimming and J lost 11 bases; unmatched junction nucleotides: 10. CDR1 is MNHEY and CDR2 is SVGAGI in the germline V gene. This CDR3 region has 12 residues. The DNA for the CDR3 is TGTGCCAGCACCCCCGGTACAGGGGTGGCTTTCTTT. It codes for CASTPGTGVAFF.

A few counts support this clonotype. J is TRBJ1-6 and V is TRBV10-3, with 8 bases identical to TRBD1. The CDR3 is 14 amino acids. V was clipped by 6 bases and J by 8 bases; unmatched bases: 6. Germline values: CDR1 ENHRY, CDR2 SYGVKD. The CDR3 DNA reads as TGTGCCATCAGCCCAGGGGGCCCGGATTCACCCCTCCACTTT. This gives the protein CAISPGGPDSPLHF.

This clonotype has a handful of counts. The CDR3 region has the DNA TGTGCCAGCAGTTTGTGGGGTGAGGAGCTGTTTTTT. Its protein is CASSLWGEELFF. The chain is built from TRBV27 and TRBJ2-2; D is unresolved. Germline V gene sequence: CDR1 MNHEY, CDR2 SMNVEV (reference sequence). The CDR3 length is 12 residues. V lost 3 bases and J 10 bases, leaving 9 bases between the germline ends.

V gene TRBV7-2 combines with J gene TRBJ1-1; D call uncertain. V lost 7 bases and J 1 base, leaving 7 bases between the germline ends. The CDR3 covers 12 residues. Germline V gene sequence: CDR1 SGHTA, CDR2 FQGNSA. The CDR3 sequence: CASKLGNTEAFF. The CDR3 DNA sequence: TGTGCCAGCAAGTTAGGGAACACTGAAGCTTTCTTT.

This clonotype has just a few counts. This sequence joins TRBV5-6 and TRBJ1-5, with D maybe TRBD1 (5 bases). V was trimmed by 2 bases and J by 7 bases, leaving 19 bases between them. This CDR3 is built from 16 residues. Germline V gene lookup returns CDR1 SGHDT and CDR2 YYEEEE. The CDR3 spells CASSFGLVAGSQPQHF. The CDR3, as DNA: TGTGCCAGCAGCTTTGGTCTAGTGGCAGGGTCCCAGCCCCAGCATTTT. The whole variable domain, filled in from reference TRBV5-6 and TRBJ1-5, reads DAGVTQSPTHLIKTRGQQVTLRCSPKSGHDTVSWYQQALGQGPQFIFQYYEEEERQRGNFPDRFSGHQFPNYSSELNVNALLLGDSALYLCASSFGLVAGSQPQHFGDGTRLSIL.

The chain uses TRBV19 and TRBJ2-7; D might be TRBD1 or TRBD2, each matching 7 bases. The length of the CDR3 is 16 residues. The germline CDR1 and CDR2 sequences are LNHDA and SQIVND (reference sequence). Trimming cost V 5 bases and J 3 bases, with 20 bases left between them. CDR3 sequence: CASSPGGRTGGYEQYF. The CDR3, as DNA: TGTGCCAGTAGTCCGGGGGGAAGGACAGGCGGCTACGAGCAGTACTTC.

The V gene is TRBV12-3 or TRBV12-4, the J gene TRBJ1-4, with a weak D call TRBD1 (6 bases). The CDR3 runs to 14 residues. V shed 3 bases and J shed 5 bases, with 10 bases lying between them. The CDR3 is CASSFSRGNEKLFF. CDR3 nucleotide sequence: TGTGCCAGCAGTTTCAGCAGGGGAAATGAAAAACTGTTTTTT.

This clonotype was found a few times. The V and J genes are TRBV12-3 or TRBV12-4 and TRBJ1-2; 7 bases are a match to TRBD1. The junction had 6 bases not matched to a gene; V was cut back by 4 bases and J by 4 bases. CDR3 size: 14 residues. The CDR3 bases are TGTGCCAGCAGTTCCGGGACAGCTTTCTATGGCTACACCTTC. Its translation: CASSSGTAFYGYTF.

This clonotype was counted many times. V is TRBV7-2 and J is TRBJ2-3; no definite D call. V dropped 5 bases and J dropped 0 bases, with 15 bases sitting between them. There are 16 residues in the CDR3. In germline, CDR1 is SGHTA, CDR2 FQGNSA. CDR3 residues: CASSQNAVASTDTQYF. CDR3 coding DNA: TGTGCCAGCAGCCAAAATGCGGTGGCTAGCACAGATACGCAGTATTTT.

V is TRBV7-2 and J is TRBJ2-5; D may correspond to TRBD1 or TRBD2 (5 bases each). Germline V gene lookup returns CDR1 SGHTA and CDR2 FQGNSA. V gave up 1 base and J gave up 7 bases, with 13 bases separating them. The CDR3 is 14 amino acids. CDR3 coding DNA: TGTGCCAGCAGCTTAGTTCGATTTGGGGGGACCCAGTACTTC. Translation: CASSLVRFGGTQYF.